This TCR beta chain was found in a study of cytomegalovirus exposure and HLA in healthy donors. For the study at large: Early released data had tens of millions of unique TCRs, all coming from HLA-typed donors. Whole-study findings and limits: 164 TCR beta chains were listed as cytomegalovirus-associated. Later on, an analysis showed TCR association rates differing by HLA locus, with DRB1 the most and HLA-C the fewest.

Germline V gene data show CDR1 as SNHLY and CDR2 as FYNNEI. The CDR3 runs to 13 residues. Trimming cost V 11 bases and J 4 bases, with 17 bases left between them. The PCR was carried out with 60 Vbeta primers and 13 Jbeta primers. Assay: immunoSEQ multiplex PCR; the TCRdb copy retains only in-frame clones and omits some. The table records about 100,000 clones, around 79% of them present only once. In regard to this clone: What it recognizes is unknown. It is likely a read error, because the conserved phenylalanine at the end of the CDR3 is missing.

The TCR sequence derives from a female donor in good health and CMV-seropositive. What was sequenced was PBMCs. The V gene is TRBV2, the J gene TRBJ1-1; D gene ambiguous. DNA of the CDR3: TGTGCCGCCGCCATTGGCAGGTCCACTGAAGCTTTCGTT. It yields the protein CAAAIGRSTEAFV.